These T cell receptor beta chains were read from a single sample in a study of shared clonotypes between healthy human individuals. Repertoires were generated with immunoSEQ multiplex PCR, while TCRdb's copy carries only in-frame clones and drops some. This table has 950,000 to 1,300,000 clones, about 74% appearing once. The sequenced sample consisted of memory CD4+ T cells sorted from blood. These receptors were taken from a man younger than 30 in good health. CDR3s include the opening cysteine and the closing phenylalanine or tryptophan. Fields, in order: clone size, V gene, D gene, J gene, CDR3 DNA, CDR3 protein. The D gene is left open where the match is weak. Clone size is not always given. Where it is, it says once, few, many or a class for expanded clones.

few	TRBV2	TRBD1	TRBJ1-1	TGTGCCAGCAACCGACAGGGGGCTGTCACTGAAGCTTTCTTT	CASNRQGAVTEAFF
few	TRBV13	NA	TRBJ2-1	TGTGCCAGCAGCTTTGGGCGGGCTAGCGCAAGCTCCTACAATGAGCAGTTCTTC	CASSFGRASASSYNEQFF
NA	TRBV6-5	TRBD1	TRBJ1-2	TGTGCCAGCAGTCCCGGGACAGGGTTCGGTGGCTACACCTTC	CASSPGTGFGGYTF
NA	TRBV11-2	NA	TRBJ2-7	TGTGCCAGCAGCTTAGATCGGCACGAGCAGTACTTC	CASSLDRHEQYF
few	TRBV7-2	NA	TRBJ2-7	TGTGCCAGCAGCTTAGCGGAAGAACCCCTTTACGAGCAGTACTTC	CASSLAEEPLYEQYF
NA	TRBV30	TRBD2	TRBJ2-1	TGTGCCTGGAGTCCCCGGACTAGCGCAAACAATGAGCAGTTCTTC	CAWSPRTSANNEQFF
NA	TRBV7-2	NA	TRBJ2-5	TGTGCCAGCAGCTTAGGATGGGATTGGCAAGAGACCCAGTACTTC	CASSLGWDWQETQYF
NA	TRBV28	NA	TRBJ1-3	TGTGCCAGCAGTTTACTGAGCAATCCCTTCTCTGGAAACACCATATATTTT	CASSLLSNPFSGNTIYF
few	TRBV6-4	NA	TRBJ1-1	TGTGCCAGCAGGGTTTGGGCCACAACGAACACTGAAGCTTTCTTT	CASRVWATTNTEAFF
once	TRBV6-1	NA	TRBJ1-1	TGTGCCAGCAGTGGCCACCAGAACACTGAAGCTTTCTTT	CASSGHQNTEAFF
NA	TRBV4-2	TRBD2	TRBJ2-5	TGTGCCAGCAGCCAAGCGGGCGGGGGGGCTCGGGAGACCCAGTACTTC	CASSQAGGGARETQYF
NA	TRBV6-1	TRBD2	TRBJ2-3	TGTGCCAGCAGTGATGGTTGGGAGGGGCCCTCAGATACGCAGTATTTT	CASSDGWEGPSDTQYF
NA	TRBV7-9	TRBD2	TRBJ2-5	TGTGCCAGCAGGTCACTAGCGGGGGGCCAAGAGACCCAGTACTTC	CASRSLAGGQETQYF
few	TRBV13	NA	TRBJ1-2	TGTGCCAGCAGCTCCGGCGGGGATTTCTATGGCTACACCTTC	CASSSGGDFYGYTF
NA	TRBV6-5	TRBD1	TRBJ2-3	TGTGCCAGCAGTTACGCGGGACAGGGCACAGATACGCAGTATTTT	CASSYAGQGTDTQYF
NA	TRBV7-8	TRBD2	TRBJ2-3	TGTGCCAGCAGCCTGACTAGCGGGGTCACAGATACGCAGTATTTT	CASSLTSGVTDTQYF
NA	TRBV9	TRBD1	TRBJ2-1	TGTGCCAGCAGCGTAGGGGGGACAGGGGATGGCAATGAGCAGTTCTTC	CASSVGGTGDGNEQFF
NA	TRBV30	NA	TRBJ2-1	TGTGCCTGGGCCCCGGGACGTTCCTACAATGAGCAGTTCTTC	CAWAPGRSYNEQFF
NA	TRBV10-3	NA	TRBJ1-1	TGTGCCATCAGTGTTAAGACGGTGAACACTGAAGCTTTCTTT	CAISVKTVNTEAFF
NA	TRBV7-8	TRBD2	TRBJ2-1	TGTGCCAGCAGCGAGGGACTAGCGAGCGTCCAGTTCTTC	CASSEGLASVQFF
few	TRBV15	TRBD1	TRBJ2-2	TGTGCCACCAGCAGTGGGGTGGGGACAGTGAACACCGGGGAGCTGTTTTTT	CATSSGVGTVNTGELFF
NA	TRBV30	TRBD1	TRBJ2-3	TGTGCCTGGGGGGGACAGGTCCGTACAGATACGCAGTATTTT	CAWGGQVRTDTQYF
NA	TRBV6-6	NA	TRBJ2-1	TGTGCCAGCAGCTTCGTTCGTGATCAATGGGGCAATGAGCAGTTCTTC	CASSFVRDQWGNEQFF
NA	TRBV10-3	NA	TRBJ2-2	TGTGCCATCAGGAGAGGGACAACGAACACCGGGGAGCTGTTTTTT	CAIRRGTTNTGELFF
NA	TRBV7-9	TRBD1	TRBJ2-5	TGTGCCAGCAGCTTAATGTGGGCCGTGACAGGGGGAGGTGAGACCCAGTACTTC	CASSLMWAVTGGGETQYF
NA	TRBV7-2	NA	TRBJ2-7	TGTGCCAGCAGCACCCGAACAGGCGTCAGCACCTACGAGCAGTACTTC	CASSTRTGVSTYEQYF
NA	TRBV30	TRBD1	TRBJ1-1	TGTGCCAGGACCACCGGGACAGGGAATGAAGCTTTCTTT	CARTTGTGNEAFF
NA	TRBV7-3	NA	TRBJ1-4	TGTGCCAGCAGCAAAGGGGGTAATAATGAAAAACTGTTTTTT	CASSKGGNNEKLFF
NA	TRBV6-6	TRBD1	TRBJ2-7	TGTGCCAGCAGTTACGTAGGACAGGGGTACGAGCAGTACTTC	CASSYVGQGYEQYF
NA	TRBV11-2	NA	TRBJ1-4	TGTGCCAGCAGCTTAGGTGCGATCGGACTGAATGAAAAACTGTTTTTT	CASSLGAIGLNEKLFF
NA	TRBV6-5	TRBD2	TRBJ2-7	TGTGCCAGCAGTCTACAGCGGGGGGTCTCCTACGAGCAGTACTTC	CASSLQRGVSYEQYF
NA	TRBV2	TRBD2	TRBJ2-5	TGTGCCAGCAGGGAAACTAGCGGGGGGGCAGAGACCCAGTACTTC	CASRETSGGAETQYF
once	TRBV7-2	NA	TRBJ2-3	TGTGCCAGCAGCTTAGACTTGATGGGGCAGTATTTT	CASSLDLMGQYF
NA	TRBV19	NA	TRBJ1-5	TGTGCCAGTAGTATCCCACAGGGTTATCAGCCCCAGCATTTT	CASSIPQGYQPQHF
once	TRBV18	TRBD1	TRBJ2-7	TGTGCCAGCTCACACAGGGGGCCGAGGGACGAGCAGTACTTC	CASSHRGPRDEQYF
NA	TRBV12-5	TRBD2	TRBJ2-3	TGTGCTAGTGCCCAAGGCCAGACTAGCGGGAGAAAGGATACGCAGTATTTT	CASAQGQTSGRKDTQYF
NA	TRBV5-4	NA	TRBJ2-3	TGTGCCAGCACCAAACTAGAGGGCACAGATACGCAGTATTTT	CASTKLEGTDTQYF
few	TRBV6-4	TRBD1	TRBJ1-2	TGTGCCAGCAGTGACCAAGGGGGCCATGGCTACACCTTC	CASSDQGGHGYTF